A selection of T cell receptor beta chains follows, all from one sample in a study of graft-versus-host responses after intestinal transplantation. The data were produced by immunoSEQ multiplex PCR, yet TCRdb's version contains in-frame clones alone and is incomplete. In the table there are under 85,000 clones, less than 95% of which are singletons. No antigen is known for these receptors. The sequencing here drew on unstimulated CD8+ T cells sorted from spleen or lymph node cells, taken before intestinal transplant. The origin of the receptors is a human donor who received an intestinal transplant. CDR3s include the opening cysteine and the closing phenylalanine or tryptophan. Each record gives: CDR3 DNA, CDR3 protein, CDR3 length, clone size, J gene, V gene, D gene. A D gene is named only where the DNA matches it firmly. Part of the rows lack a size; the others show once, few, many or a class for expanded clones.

TGTGCCAGCACCATACAGGGGGGCCTAACGCGGGGCTACACCTTC,CASTIQGGLTRGYTF,15,few,TRBJ1-2,TRBV5-6,TRBD1
TGCGCCAGCAGTGAGTTAAGCGCGGAGCTGTTTTTT,CASSELSAELFF,12,.,TRBJ2-2,TRBV10-2,.
TGCGCCAGCAGCCACTCCGAGGAGGGGGGGAGCACAGATACGCAGTATTTT,CASSHSEEGGSTDTQYF,17,.,TRBJ2-3,TRBV4-1,.
TGCGCCAGCAGCCAAGATATGTACGAGCAGTACTTC,CASSQDMYEQYF,12,.,TRBJ2-7,TRBV4-1,.
TGTGCCAGCAGCCACAGGGACAGCGAAATCCCCTACGAGCAGTACTTC,CASSHRDSEIPYEQYF,16,.,TRBJ2-7,TRBV13,TRBD1
TGTGCCAGCGGGGGAGTGGGAGGGGCCAATGAGCAGTTCTTC,CASGGVGGANEQFF,14,.,TRBJ2-1,TRBV2,TRBD2
TGTGCCAGCAGCTTAGGCGACTCCTATAATTCACCCCTCCACTTT,CASSLGDSYNSPLHF,15,.,TRBJ1-6,TRBV7-6,.
TGCGCCAGCAGCATTAGCGGGGGGGTATCCTACGAGCAGTACTTC,CASSISGGVSYEQYF,15,.,TRBJ2-7,TRBV5-1,TRBD2
TGTGCCAGCAGCTTGGTGTCGTACCAAGAGACCCAGTACTTC,CASSLVSYQETQYF,14,.,TRBJ2-5,TRBV5-8,.
TGTGCCAGCAGTTATTGGAGCGGGGGGTATATGGAGCAGTACTTC,CASSYWSGGYMEQYF,15,.,TRBJ2-5,TRBV6-6,TRBD2
TGTGCCAGCAGCTGGACAGGGGGCTACGAGCAGTACTTC,CASSWTGGYEQYF,13,.,TRBJ2-7,TRBV13,TRBD1
TGTGCCAGTAGCGTGACAGGGGGCAACACTGAAGCTTTCTTT,CASSVTGGNTEAFF,14,.,TRBJ1-1,TRBV19,TRBD1
TGTGCCAGCAGCGTATCGTCGGCAGGGGGATTATACGAGCAGTACTTC,CASSVSSAGGLYEQYF,16,.,TRBJ2-7,TRBV9,TRBD1
TGTGCCTCCGCCCCCCGGTCCTCCTACCCTAATGAAAAACTGTTTTTT,CASAPRSSYPNEKLFF,16,once,TRBJ1-4,TRBV30,.
TGTGCCAGCAGCGTAGCTTTCCCGACTAGCGGGGGGGACAATGAGCAGTTCTTC,CASSVAFPTSGGDNEQFF,18,.,TRBJ2-1,TRBV9,TRBD2
TGTGCCACCAGCAGCCGGGACAGGGTAGGGGCCAGCTATGGCTACACCTTC,CATSSRDRVGASYGYTF,17,.,TRBJ1-2,TRBV15,TRBD1
TGTGCCAGCAGCCCCTGGGGGGGGAGCACTGAAGCTTTCTTT,CASSPWGGSTEAFF,14,.,TRBJ1-1,TRBV5-6,.
TGCGCCAGCAGCCCGGACAGGGGGGGTCAGCCCCAGCATTTT,CASSPDRGGQPQHF,14,.,TRBJ1-5,TRBV5-1,TRBD1
TGTGCCAGCAGCGGCGGGACAGCGTATGGCTACACCTTC,CASSGGTAYGYTF,13,few,TRBJ1-2,TRBV11-2,TRBD1
TGTGCCAGCAGCCCCCAGGGTCCGAGCTCCTACAATGAGCAGTTCTTC,CASSPQGPSSYNEQFF,16,.,TRBJ2-1,TRBV9,.
TGTGCCAGCAGCCCCGTCGCGGCCTATGGCTACACCTTC,CASSPVAAYGYTF,13,.,TRBJ1-2,TRBV6-5,.
TGTGCCAGCAGCCAAGATTGGAAGCGGGGGGGCAACACAGATACGCAGTATTTT,CASSQDWKRGGNTDTQYF,18,.,TRBJ2-3,TRBV4-2,TRBD2
TGCGCCAGCAGCCATGGGGGGGGCACTGAAGCTTTCTTT,CASSHGGGTEAFF,13,.,TRBJ1-1,TRBV4-1,.
TGTGCCAGCAGCGTAGATTCAGGTTTCTATGGCTACACCTTC,CASSVDSGFYGYTF,14,.,TRBJ1-2,TRBV9,.
TGTGCCAGCAAGGGGGCTGGTGGCTACACCTTC,CASKGAGGYTF,11,.,TRBJ1-2,TRBV7-6,TRBD1
TGTGCCAGCAGCGAGGGACAGCTGAACACTGAAGCTTTCTTT,CASSEGQLNTEAFF,14,.,TRBJ1-1,TRBV9,TRBD1
TGTGCCAGCATTCCAGGGGGTGGGGTGACCGGGGAGCTGTTTTTT,CASIPGGGVTGELFF,15,.,TRBJ2-2,TRBV2,TRBD1
TGCAGCGTCGCGGCAGACAGGGGTAGGTCCTACGAGCAGTACTTC,CSVAADRGRSYEQYF,15,.,TRBJ2-7,TRBV29-1,TRBD1
TGCGCCAGCAGTGAGCCCCGGACAGGGGAGTGGACTGAAGCTTTCTTT,CASSEPRTGEWTEAFF,16,.,TRBJ1-1,TRBV10-2,TRBD1
TGTGCCAGCAGGGACATCGGACAGACAACCACCGGGGAGCTGTTTTTT,CASRDIGQTTTGELFF,16,.,TRBJ2-2,TRBV27,.
TGTGCCAGCACCGGTCCTAGGGATACGCAGTATTTT,CASTGPRDTQYF,12,.,TRBJ2-3,TRBV27,.
TGTGCCAGCAGCCCCGAGGACAGGGTTGGGTACGAGCAGTACTTC,CASSPEDRVGYEQYF,15,.,TRBJ2-7,TRBV11-2,TRBD1
TGTGCCAGCAGTCCAGGGGCTGGAAACACCATATATTTT,CASSPGAGNTIYF,13,.,TRBJ1-3,TRBV14,.